This TCR beta chain comes out of a study of vaccination and CD4 T cells after COVID-19. Study details: At a median approximately 100 days (range 35 to 161) after diagnosis, post-COVID samples were drawn. Overlapping peptides of the spike proteins of SARS-CoV-2, HCoV-NL63, HCoV-OC43 and HCoV-229E were used for cell stimulation.

Study-wide results and caveats: Convalescent patients had 304 of 307 vaccine-specific clones showing spike mono-reactivity.

In this sample, this clonotype turned up a few times. As yet, its antigen is unknown. CDR1 is DFQATT, CDR2 SNEGSKA, per germline (reference sequence). V shed 1 base and J shed 0 bases, with 16 bases lying between them. This CDR3 spans 16 amino acids. With the Oncomine TCR Beta short-read assay, DNA from cultured CD4+ T cells was sequenced. TCRdb reprocessed the PCR reads via MiXCR and lists one record per CDR3 protein. The sample includes approximately 12,000 distinct CDR3 sequences, 45% to 55% of them seen just once. As to treatment: approximately nine-day PBMC culture with coronavirus spike peptide pools or control peptides (ViraFEST assay). Peptide-pool expansion of antigen-specific T cells preceded TCR sequencing in ViraFEST.

This TCR came from a human donor with COVID-19. The sequences come from cultured CD4+ T cells from blood, collected after SARS-CoV-2 vaccination. The rearrangement joins TRBV20-1 to TRBJ2-7, with a tentative D call TRBD1 (6 bases). The DNA of the CDR3 is TGCAGTGCTAGAGGCCTTCAGGGGCGCGACTCCTACGAGCAGTACTTC. As protein: CSARGLQGRDSYEQYF.